Each of the 20 T cell receptor beta chains below was sequenced from the same sample in a study of shared clonotypes between healthy human individuals (dated by TCRdb to about 2020). CD8 naive samples consisted of CD45RO-negative cells that were positively selected for CCR7, yielding a CD45RA+CCR7+ population without TemRA cells. The library came from the immunoSEQ multiplex PCR assay. TCRdb obtained this table from immuneACCESS and retained in-frame rearrangements with V and J assigned. These tables miss some clones; where compared with another copy, unresolved V genes account for less than half of the shortfall, and the remainder is unexplained. In this sample the table shows about 1,800,000 clones, approximately 95% of which occur a single time. Of the sample, 1.2% falls within the top ten clones. The material sequenced was naive CD8+ T cells sorted from blood. Sample cell subset or site, as interpreted from the label and publication: CD45RA+CCR7+. These receptors were taken from a man aged 18 to 30 in good health.

This chain joins TRBV4-2 and TRBJ2-3; 10 positions match TRBD1. This CDR3 contains 16 residues. The germline CDR1 and CDR2 sequences are LGHNA and YNFKEQ. After removal of 0 bases from V and 3 bases from J, the junction contained 3 bases not matched to a gene. CDR3 in amino acids: CASSQEDRGQTDTQYF. DNA of the CDR3: TGTGCCAGCAGCCAAGAAGACAGGGGGCAAACAGATACGCAGTATTTT.

The chain couples TRBV5-1 to TRBJ2-7; TRBD1 might be the D (5 bases). The CDR3 contains 15 residues. CDR1 and CDR2 (germline): SGHRS, YFSETQ. The ends were cut back, 1 base at V and 4 bases at J, with 15 bases in the middle. In DNA form, the CDR3 reads TGCGCCAGCAGCTTGAATGCCCAGGGCGGATACGAGCAGTACTTC. Encoded protein: CASSLNAQGGYEQYF.

The genes are TRBV6-1 and TRBJ2-7, with 8 bases identical to TRBD2. The CDR3 has 17 amino acids. V shed 2 bases, J shed 1 base, and the junction held 10 bases outside the gene matches. The germline V gene encodes CDR1 MNHNS and CDR2 SASEGT. Written as DNA, the CDR3 is TGTGCCAGCAGTGAAAGGGCGGGGGGCGTTTTGTCCTACGAGCAGTACTTC. This codes for CASSERAGGVLSYEQYF.

The chain employs TRBV9 and TRBJ1-6; tentative D call: TRBD1 (5 bases). Trimming removed 0 bases from V and 6 bases from J, with 10 bases in between. Germline assignment: CDR1 SGDLS and CDR2 YYNGEE. The CDR3 is made up of 15 amino acids. In DNA, the CDR3 is TGTGCCAGCAGCGTAGGTACGGGACCTAATTCACCCCTCCACTTT. This encodes CASSVGTGPNSPLHF.

In this sample, this clone turned up once. The same CDR3 can be traced to other DNA sequences in this sample. The chain has TRBV4-3 and TRBJ2-7; D uncertain. From germline, CDR1 is LGHNA and CDR2 YSLEER. The CDR3 consists of 13 residues. V lost 3 bases, J lost 5 bases, and 11 bases lay in between. CDR3 sequence reads: CASSQDGGHEQYF. The CDR3, as DNA: TGCGCCAGCAGCCAGGACGGTGGGCACGAGCAGTACTTC.

The J gene is TRBJ2-7, the V gene TRBV6-6; 11 bases map to TRBD2. CDR1 and CDR2 from the germline V gene are MNHNY and SVGAGI (reference sequence). The ends lost 4 bases at V and 3 bases at J; junction bases unmatched: 5. The CDR3 runs 15 residues. The chain's CDR3 is CASSSLAGGDYEQYF. CDR3 nucleotide sequence: TGTGCCAGCAGTTCCTTAGCGGGAGGGGACTACGAGCAGTACTTC.

The genes are TRBV10-3 and TRBJ2-3; 11 nucleotides line up with TRBD1. V lost 9 bases, J lost 5 bases, and 7 bases stayed unmatched. Germline CDR1 reads ENHRY; CDR2 reads SYGVKD. CDR3 length: 14 residues. In DNA, the CDR3 is TGTGCCATTTTCTCCGGGACAGGGGGAGATACGCAGTATTTT. It yields the protein CAIFSGTGGDTQYF.

The V call is TRBV10-1, the J call TRBJ2-7, with 13 bases that match TRBD2. Germline-derived CDR1 and CDR2 are WNHNN and SYGVQD (reference sequence). The CDR3 contains 14 residues. J lost 6 bases, V lost 3 bases, and 2 bases had no gene match. CDR3 region: CASSDGTSGVEQYF. In DNA form, the CDR3 reads TGCGCCAGCAGTGATGGGACTAGCGGGGTCGAGCAGTACTTC.

This clone was observed a handful of times. The chain joins TRBV7-9 to TRBJ2-2; D is unresolved. Per the germline V gene, CDR1 is SEHNR and CDR2 is FQNEAQ (reference sequence). The CDR3 is 13 amino acids. Trimming pared 5 bases from V and 3 bases from J, leaving 7 bases between. The CDR3 DNA reads as TGTGCCAGCAGCCATACATACACCGGGGAGCTGTTTTTT. Protein sequence: CASSHTYTGELFF.

This chain links TRBV6-5 with TRBJ1-1; 7 positions match TRBD1. Germline V gene sequence: CDR1 MNHEY, CDR2 SVGAGI. V was clipped by 5 bases and J by 1 base; unmatched bases: 4. The CDR3 is made up of 14 amino acids. CDR3 sequence reads: CASSRQGTNTEAFF. The CDR3 region has the DNA TGTGCCAGCAGTCGACAGGGAACGAACACTGAAGCTTTCTTT.

V is TRBV4-1 and J is TRBJ1-2; D not resolved. Trimming stripped 0 bases from V and 5 bases from J, with 16 bases between. Per the germline V gene, CDR1 is MGHRA and CDR2 is YSYEKL. The CDR3 sequence is 16 residues long. The CDR3 sequence: CASSQEGGSVGYGYTF. Here the CDR3 DNA reads TGCGCCAGCAGCCAAGAGGGCGGGAGTGTAGGGTATGGCTACACCTTC.

The chain uses TRBV19 and TRBJ1-6; D not certain. V lost 7 bases and J lost 9, with 10 bases in between. The germline gives CDR1 LNHDA, CDR2 SQIVND (reference sequence). The CDR3 runs to 12 residues. The CDR3 DNA reads as TGTGCCAGTACCGCGGGATCTTCACCCCTCCACTTT. Protein sequence: CASTAGSSPLHF. The full variable domain, rest sourced from reference TRBV19 and TRBJ1-6, is DGGITQSPKYLFRKEGQNVTLSCEQNLNHDAMYWYRQDPGQGLRLIYYSQIVNDFQKGDIAEGYSVSREKKESFPLTVTSAQKNPTAFYLCASTAGSSPLHFGNGTRLTVT.

CDR3: CAISDLTYNYGYTF. The DNA of the CDR3 is TGTGCCATCAGTGACCTCACTTATAACTATGGCTACACCTTC. The chain carries TRBV10-3 and TRBJ1-2; D is uncertain. The CDR3 sequence is 14 residues long. Germline V gene data show CDR1 as ENHRY and CDR2 as SYGVKD. Trimming removed 3 bases at V and 1 base at J, with 9 bases between.

This rearrangement joins TRBV9 to TRBJ1-2; no reliable D call. The V end lost 4 bases, the J end lost 4 bases, and 11 bases lay between the germline ends. CDR3 length: 13 residues. Germline-derived CDR1 and CDR2 are SGDLS and YYNGEE. This CDR3 reads CASSPLSPYGYTF. CDR3 DNA: TGTGCCAGCAGCCCCCTCAGCCCCTATGGCTACACCTTC.

The V and J genes are TRBV9 and TRBJ1-4; TRBD1 agrees at 9 bases. The V gene end was trimmed by 4 bases and the J gene end by 8 bases; junction bases not matched to a gene: 6. CDR1 and CDR2 from the germline V gene are SGDLS and YYNGEE. There are 14 residues in the CDR3. The CDR3 is CASSKTGGEEKLFF. DNA for the CDR3: TGTGCCAGCAGCAAGACAGGGGGGGAAGAAAAACTGTTTTTT.

This clone was seen only once. The CDR3 protein is CASSPNLGSPLHF. The CDR3 DNA follows: TGTGCCAGCAGTCCGAACCTCGGATCACCCCTCCACTTT. The chain recombines TRBV27 with TRBJ1-6; unclear D gene. The CDR3 sequence is 13 residues long. Germline CDR1 and CDR2: MNHEY and SMNVEV (reference sequence). Trimming shortened V by 5 bases and J by 10 bases, and 12 bases separated the two germline ends.

The chain carries TRBV6-1 and TRBJ2-7, with TRBD1 identical over 7 bases. CDR3 length equals 14 residues. Germline assignment: CDR1 MNHNS and CDR2 SASEGT. The V segment lost 4 bases and the J segment 3 bases; nucleotides outside the gene matches: 6. Written as DNA, the CDR3 is TGTGCCAGCAGTGGGGACAGCCCGGGCTACGAGCAGTACTTC. Translating it yields CASSGDSPGYEQYF.

This clone appeared once. V gene TRBV11-2 combines with J gene TRBJ2-1; no firm D call. CDR1 is SGHAT, CDR2 FQNNGV, per germline. The CDR3 covers 14 residues. The V and J ends lost 4 bases and 5 bases respectively, with 12 bases between them. CDR3 nucleotide sequence: TGTGCCAGCAGCTCCCCCCACATCAACAATGAGCAGTTCTTC. Amino acid sequence: CASSSPHINNEQFF.

This clone is a singleton in its sample. The chain combines TRBV29-1 with TRBJ2-1, with a tentative D call TRBD2 (5 bases). Trimming took off 4 bases at V and 9 bases at J, with 13 bases between the two ends. The CDR3 extends over 12 amino acids. The germline V gene has CDR1 SQVTM and CDR2 ANQGSEA. CDR3 nucleotide sequence: TGCAGCGTTGCTACCTCTGGGAGTGAGCAGTTCTTC. Amino acids: CSVATSGSEQFF.

The J gene is TRBJ1-6, the V gene TRBV6-5, with D uncertain. CDR1 and CDR2 (germline): MNHEY, SVGAGI. The CDR3 sequence is 13 residues long. Between the trimmed V and J ends, which lost 4 bases and 3 bases, there was a span of 4 bases. The CDR3 spells CASSSVYNSPLHF. In nucleotides, the CDR3 is TGTGCCAGCAGTTCCGTCTATAATTCACCCCTCCACTTT.